The rows below give T cell receptor beta chains drawn from one sample of a study of T cells of healthy individuals. TCRdb re-analysed the 5' RACE reads in MiXCR, keeping a single row per CDR3 protein. The table includes approximately 100,000 distinct CDR3 sequences, 17% detected once. These TCRs come from a human donor in good health. Each CDR3 is given with its conserved first and last residue. Fields, in order: J gene, D gene, clone size, V gene, CDR3 protein, CDR3 DNA. D genes are given only for firm matches. Some rows have no size entry. The others give once, few or many, or a class for an expanded clone.

TRBJ2-3	TRBD1	.	TRBV24-1	CATRAGDRGSTDTQYF	TGTGCCACCAGGGCGGGGGACAGGGGGAGTACAGATACGCAGTATTTT
TRBJ2-3	.	many	TRBV4-2	CASSQDQLGITDTQYF	TGTGCCAGCAGCCAAGATCAGCTGGGAATCACAGATACGCAGTATTTT
TRBJ2-3	TRBD2	.	TRBV20-1	CSASGGATDTQYF	TGCAGTGCTAGCGGGGGGGCAACAGATACGCAGTATTTT
TRBJ1-5	.	many	TRBV18	CASSPGGGHQPQHF	TGTGCCAGCTCACCTGGGGGCGGGCATCAGCCCCAGCATTTT
TRBJ2-6	.	many	TRBV4-3	CASSQVLGANVLTF	TGCGCCAGCAGCCAAGTGCTTGGGGCCAACGTCCTGACTTTC
TRBJ1-3	TRBD1	.	TRBV7-9	CASSLASGQGGNTIYF	TGTGCCAGCAGCTTAGCGTCGGGACAGGGAGGAAACACCATATATTTT
TRBJ2-1	TRBD2	few	TRBV2	CASSWGRDNEQFF	TGTGCCAGCAGTTGGGGGAGGGACAATGAGCAGTTCTTC
TRBJ2-5	.	.	TRBV11-2	CASSLNRVGQETQYF	TGTGCCAGCAGCCTCAACAGGGTAGGCCAAGAGACCCAGTACTTC
TRBJ2-3	TRBD2	.	TRBV6-5	CASRVAGSDTQYF	TGTGCCAGCAGAGTAGCGGGGTCGGATACGCAGTATTTT
TRBJ1-6	.	many	TRBV5-6	CASSLRTEGSPLHF	TGTGCCAGCAGCTTAAGGACAGAAGGTTCACCCCTCCACTTT
TRBJ2-7	.	many	TRBV20-1	CSAAGQFDEQYF	TGCAGTGCTGCCGGACAGTTTGATGAGCAGTACTTC
TRBJ2-6	.	.	TRBV28	CASSWGGQSGANVLTF	TGTGCCAGCAGTTGGGGGGGACAATCTGGGGCCAACGTCCTGACTTTC
TRBJ2-1	TRBD2	.	TRBV7-6	CASSPDVWLAGREAYNEQFF	TGTGCCAGCAGCCCAGACGTGTGGCTAGCGGGGCGGGAAGCCTACAATGAGCAGTTCTTC
TRBJ1-1	.	few	TRBV20-1	CSAIQGGTEAFF	TGCAGTGCTATCCAGGGAGGAACTGAAGCTTTCTTT
TRBJ2-5	.	many	TRBV27	CASSAYFGATQETQYF	TGTGCCAGCAGTGCCTATTTCGGGGCTACCCAAGAGACCCAGTACTTC
TRBJ2-1	.	.	TRBV5-4	CASSSTFNEQFF	TGTGCCAGCAGCTCGACGTTCAATGAGCAGTTCTTC
TRBJ2-3	TRBD2	many	TRBV10-3	CAIRGTSGGDTQYF	TGTGCCATCAGAGGGACTAGCGGGGGGGATACGCAGTATTTT
TRBJ1-5	.	.	TRBV19	CASSIDLAGDSNQPQHF	TGTGCCAGTAGTATAGATCTAGCGGGTGACAGCAATCAGCCCCAGCATTTT
TRBJ2-7	.	.	TRBV6-5	CASNPTDSYEQYF	TGTGCCAGCAATCCGACAGACTCCTACGAGCAGTACTTC
TRBJ2-7	TRBD1	many	TRBV11-2	CASSSRLTGSYEQYF	TGTGCCAGCAGCTCCCGGTTGACAGGGTCCTACGAGCAGTACTTC
TRBJ2-3	.	many	TRBV18	CASSPVTGTHTDTQYF	TGTGCCAGCTCACCAGTGACAGGGACTCACACAGATACGCAGTATTTT
TRBJ1-4	TRBD1	many	TRBV20-1	CSAYGTGALTGKLFF	TGCAGTGCCTACGGGACAGGGGCGCTAACGGGAAAACTGTTTTTT
TRBJ2-7	.	few	TRBV20-1	CSARDRQGGYEQYF	TGCAGTGCTAGAGATAGACAGGGAGGCTACGAGCAGTACTTC
TRBJ2-7	.	few	TRBV20-1	CSARVLERPAYEQYF	TGCAGTGCTAGGGTCTTAGAGCGTCCAGCCTACGAGCAGTACTTC
TRBJ2-2	.	few	TRBV6-2/TRBV6-3	CASSYSMNTGELFF	TGTGCCAGCAGTTACTCCATGAACACCGGGGAGCTGTTTTTT
TRBJ2-5	.	.	TRBV6-2/TRBV6-3	CASTEWGPPLETQYF	TGTGCCAGCACCGAGTGGGGGCCACCCCTGGAGACCCAGTACTTC
TRBJ1-2	.	.	TRBV6-6	CASSPLLGDTGYTF	TGTGCCAGCAGTCCCCTGCTAGGCGACACCGGCTACACCTTC
TRBJ2-1	TRBD1	many	TRBV10-3	CAISPRDRDNEQFF	TGTGCCATCAGCCCCCGGGACAGGGACAATGAGCAGTTCTTC
TRBJ1-2	TRBD1	.	TRBV28	CASRPLGTGAYGYTF	TGTGCCAGCAGACCCTTAGGGACAGGGGCCTATGGCTACACCTTC
TRBJ2-1	.	many	TRBV5-1	CASSFTGPDSSYNEQFF	TGCGCCAGCAGCTTTACGGGCCCGGATAGCTCCTACAATGAGCAGTTCTTC
TRBJ2-5	.	many	TRBV7-9	CASHGQQETQYF	TGTGCCAGCCACGGACAGCAAGAGACCCAGTACTTC
TRBJ1-4	.	once	TRBV12-3/TRBV12-4	CASSLPLATNEKLFF	TGTGCCAGCAGCCTCCCCCTGGCAACTAATGAAAAACTGTTTTTT
TRBJ2-2	.	.	TRBV4-1	CASSPGSTAPGELFF	TGCGCCAGCAGCCCTGGTTCGACCGCACCCGGGGAGCTGTTTTTT
TRBJ2-4	TRBD2	.	TRBV6-4	CASSGLAGGGRNIQYF	TGTGCCAGCTCGGGACTAGCGGGAGGGGGACGGAACATTCAGTACTTC
TRBJ2-1	TRBD1	.	TRBV7-3	CASSFRDRVHNEQFF	TGTGCCAGCAGCTTCCGGGACAGGGTTCATAATGAGCAGTTCTTC
TRBJ2-3	.	many	TRBV7-9	CASSPIGGVGGRDTQYF	TGTGCCAGCAGCCCGATAGGGGGGGTCGGGGGCAGAGATACGCAGTATTTT
TRBJ2-6	.	.	TRBV5-1	CASSPTTSSGANVLTF	TGCGCCAGCAGCCCCACTACTAGCTCTGGGGCCAACGTCCTGACTTTC
TRBJ2-7	TRBD2	.	TRBV6-2/TRBV6-3	CASSSGLAGDIYEQYF	TGTGCCAGCAGTTCCGGACTAGCGGGCGACATCTACGAGCAGTACTTC
TRBJ2-1	TRBD2	.	TRBV7-3	CASSDPGLAGYNEQFF	TGTGCCAGCAGCGATCCGGGACTAGCGGGTTACAATGAGCAGTTCTTC
TRBJ2-5	.	.	TRBV14	CASSLSLEETQYF	TGTGCCAGCAGCCTAAGCCTCGAAGAGACCCAGTACTTC
TRBJ2-3	.	.	TRBV29-1	CSVSRTVTDTQYF	TGCAGCGTTTCCCGGACTGTCACAGATACGCAGTATTTT
TRBJ2-3	TRBD1	once	TRBV7-2	CASSSDRGRGTDTQYF	TGTGCCAGCAGCTCGGACAGGGGGAGGGGCACAGATACGCAGTATTTT
TRBJ2-1	.	many	TRBV28	CASSLSWYNEQFF	TGTGCCAGCAGTTTGTCATGGTACAATGAGCAGTTCTTC
TRBJ2-2	.	.	TRBV9	CASSVTSPSTGELFF	TGTGCCAGCAGCGTGACCAGCCCCTCCACCGGGGAGCTGTTTTTT
TRBJ2-7	.	many	TRBV18	CASSTGQGYEQYF	TGTGCCAGCTCCACAGGGCAGGGCTACGAGCAGTACTTC
TRBJ1-5	TRBD1	few	TRBV24-1	CATGQGLYSNQPQHF	TGTGCCACGGGACAGGGGCTATATAGCAATCAGCCCCAGCATTTT
TRBJ1-1	TRBD1	.	TRBV6-1	CASRPGQGFTEAFF	TGTGCCAGTCGTCCGGGACAGGGGTTCACTGAAGCTTTCTTT
TRBJ2-3	TRBD1	.	TRBV6-2/TRBV6-3	CASSPEGATDTQYF	TGTGCCAGCAGCCCCGAGGGGGCCACAGATACGCAGTATTTT
TRBJ2-3	.	few	TRBV10-3	CAISEPLPGKGTDTQYF	TGTGCCATCAGTGAGCCACTCCCGGGCAAGGGCACAGATACGCAGTATTTT
TRBJ2-7	TRBD2	few	TRBV20-1	CSATSGSSSEQYF	TGCAGTGCAACCAGCGGGAGTTCGTCCGAGCAGTACTTC
TRBJ2-3	.	many	TRBV6-5	CASSYSQRTVADTQYF	TGTGCCAGCAGTTACTCCCAACGGACTGTTGCAGATACGCAGTATTTT
TRBJ2-3	.	.	TRBV20-1	CSAEQGLSTDTQYF	TGCAGTGCTGAACAGGGCCTTAGCACAGATACGCAGTATTTT
TRBJ2-5	TRBD2	.	TRBV7-9	CASSPGGSKETQYF	TGTGCCAGCAGCCCCGGCGGGAGTAAAGAGACCCAGTACTTC
TRBJ1-2	.	many	TRBV9	CASSVDPSEAGYTF	TGTGCCAGCAGCGTAGATCCGAGTGAAGCGGGCTACACCTTC
TRBJ2-7	.	.	TRBV12-3/TRBV12-4	CATRQSSSYEQYF	TGTGCCACCAGACAGAGTAGCTCCTACGAGCAGTACTTC
TRBJ2-1	TRBD2	many	TRBV5-4	CASSMDPGLPKTSGQFF	TGTGCCAGCAGCATGGACCCGGGACTACCTAAAACATCAGGGCAGTTCTTC
TRBJ1-6	.	.	TRBV5-1	CASSLGDASALHF	TGCGCCAGCAGCTTGGGAGATGCTTCGGCCCTCCACTTT
TRBJ1-5	.	many	TRBV28	CASRNQARPQHF	TGTGCCAGCAGGAATCAGGCTCGCCCCCAGCATTTT
TRBJ2-2	TRBD1	many	TRBV3-1	CASSELGQSLSGELFF	TGTGCCAGCAGCGAGCTGGGACAGTCGTTATCCGGGGAGCTGTTTTTT